Given below is one T cell receptor (beta chain) in context. This clone was observed once. Its specific antigen is unknown. Nothing much larger sits one base from this clone, and base qualities are not available. The CDR3 numbers 14 residues from cysteine through phenylalanine. Of the read, only the CDR3 DNA is kept; its 42 bases are in frame from base 1. Cut back by 6 bases and 6 bases, the V and J ends lie 14 bases apart. CDR1 and CDR2 are read off the germline V gene as MNHEY and SVGAGI. The immunoSEQ Assay, a bias-controlled multiplex PCR, was used to amplify TCRbeta CDR3 regions from genomic DNA. Concerning the study's data processing: The number of nucleated cells in each sample was estimated by amplification of reference gene primers within the assay. To quantify the absolute abundance of each unique TCRbeta CDR3 rearrangement, sequence reads were collapsed and filtered. For each sample, productive Simpson clonality was calculated as the square root of Simpson's diversity index over productive rearrangements. Not all clones reach the TCRdb copy of this immuneACCESS table, which keeps in-frame sequences only. Checked studies attribute under half of the gap to unresolved V genes and leave the rest unexplained. That table gives V, J and clone size, and the DNA gave D and trimming. This sample is represented by roughly 60,000 clones; roughly nine tenths of them were singletons. The ten largest clonotypes hold roughly 9.1% of the sample.

Each collaborating institution followed its own protocols to collect whole blood in K2EDTA tubes. For TCRbeta analysis, collaborators shipped samples in one of three forms: frozen whole blood, isolated PBMCs, or DNA extracted from either of those sample types. The data stem from a study of blood T cell repertoires in COVID-19 (dated by TCRdb to 2020 to 2021). Regarding the research as a whole: Samples covering the acute and convalescent phases of COVID-19 were provided by collaborators in the United States, Italy and Spain. The material from the prospective study consisted of cDNA or gDNA derived from T cells, B-cell-depleted T cells, or PBMCs. HLA class I and class II types, where available, came from metadata supplied by the sample provider rather than from assay-based typing. The dataset comprised deeply sampled blood TCRbeta repertoires from subjects exposed to, actively infected with, or recovered from COVID-19. The repertoires were released in a freely available public database intended as a resource for research on the immune response to SARS-CoV-2. Sample metadata almost always included a de-identified subject ID, COVID-19 status, age in years and sex. The samples were drawn from two sources: the first 160 participants of the ongoing ImmuneRACE study, and fewer than 1,500 subjects contributed by 6 global collaborators. Results the study describes overall, beyond this receptor: The amount of clinical and demographic metadata varied by source and participant and was provided uncurated.

The sequence links TRBV6-5 to TRBJ1-4; matching of 6 bases hints at TRBD1 as the D gene. The source is a human donor with acute or convalescent COVID-19. The donor label of this sample is uncertain. Material: peripheral blood. The CDR3 is CASSKQGLDEKLFF. In nucleotides, the sequence is TGTGCCAGCAGCAAACAGGGATTGGATGAAAAACTGTTTTTT.